This is a list of T cell receptor beta chains from one sample in a study of shared clonotypes between healthy human individuals. Profiling relied on immunoSEQ multiplex PCR, and the TCRdb table lists in-frame clones only, not all of them. The data show approximately 2,000,000 clones, 85% to 95% seen once. The sequencing sample was made of naive CD4+ T cells from PBMCs. These receptors were obtained from a man aged 18 to 30 in good health. Some clones in this sample may be carry-over from other donors' samples. CDR3s include the opening cysteine and the closing phenylalanine or tryptophan. A D gene is named only where the DNA matches it firmly. Size values are once, few and many counts, or a class for expanded clones, and some rows have none.

v_call	clone_size	d_call	j_call	cdr3_length	cdr3_aa	cdr3_nt
TRBV5-1	.	.	TRBJ2-3	14	CASSLAGATEGQYF	TGCGCCAGCAGCTTGGCCGGGGCGACAGAGGGGCAGTATTTT
TRBV5-1	.	.	TRBJ2-2	14	CASSLGKNTGELFF	TGCGCCAGCAGCTTGGGGAAGAACACCGGGGAGCTGTTTTTT
TRBV5-1	.	TRBD1	TRBJ2-5	15	CASSLAGTGQETQYF	TGCGCCAGCAGCTTGGCGGGGACAGGACAGGAGACCCAGTACTTC
TRBV7-8	.	TRBD2	TRBJ2-2	14	CASSLDVTYREVFF	TGTGCCAGCAGCTTAGATGTCACCTACCGGGAGGTGTTTTTT
TRBV7-9	once	.	TRBJ1-1	12	CASSKGSTEAFF	TGTGCCAGCAGCAAAGGGAGTACTGAAGCTTTCTTT
TRBV14	once	.	TRBJ1-2	15	CASSQLGPTGYGYTF	TGTGCCAGCAGCCAATTAGGACCCACGGGCTATGGCTACACCTTC
TRBV10-2	once	.	TRBJ1-1	15	CASSVQGGGNTEAFF	TGCGCCAGCAGCGTACAGGGCGGGGGGAACACTGAAGCTTTCTTT
TRBV5-4	.	.	TRBJ2-3	13	CASSLPVADTQYF	TGTGCCAGCAGCCTACCGGTGGCAGATACGCAGTATTTT
TRBV7-2	once	.	TRBJ2-2	14	CASSSRGNTGELFF	TGTGCCAGCAGCTCACGGGGAAACACCGGGGAGCTGTTTTTT
TRBV9	once	.	TRBJ1-2	17	CASSVDVRAVGNYGYTF	TGTGCCAGCAGCGTAGATGTTCGGGCTGTCGGCAACTATGGCTACACCTTC
TRBV18	.	TRBD1	TRBJ1-4	18	CASSPRGDRGVINEKLFF	TGTGCCAGCTCACCACGGGGGGACAGAGGTGTGATTAATGAAAAACTGTTTTTT
TRBV19	.	.	TRBJ1-1	16	CASSATMGRGNTEAFF	TGTGCCAGTAGTGCCACTATGGGACGGGGGAACACTGAAGCTTTCTTT
TRBV29-1	.	.	TRBJ2-7	13	CALRGGPSYEQYF	TGCGCCCTCCGGGGCGGACCTTCCTACGAGCAGTACTTC
TRBV28	.	TRBD1	TRBJ1-1	17	CASSLTGQLFMNTEAFF	TGTGCCAGCAGTTTAACGGGACAGCTTTTCATGAACACTGAAGCTTTCTTT
TRBV7-8	.	.	TRBJ1-1	15	CASSTYRTENTEAFF	TGTGCCAGCAGCACCTACAGGACTGAGAACACTGAAGCTTTCTTT
TRBV5-4	.	TRBD2	TRBJ2-3	15	CASNQPGLARDTQYF	TGTGCCAGCAACCAACCGGGACTAGCGCGGGATACGCAGTATTTT
TRBV5-1	.	.	TRBJ2-5	14	CASSLEDNQETQYF	TGCGCCAGCAGCTTGGAGGACAACCAAGAGACCCAGTACTTC
TRBV11-3	.	TRBD1	TRBJ1-3	14	CASTSPDRGNTIYF	TGTGCCAGCACCAGCCCGGACAGGGGAAACACCATATATTTT
TRBV4-1	.	.	TRBJ2-3	15	CASSQDTGSWDTQYF	TGCGCCAGCAGCCAAGATACGGGATCTTGGGATACGCAGTATTTT
TRBV2	.	.	TRBJ2-1	17	CASRGIGRDSEINEQFF	TGTGCCAGCAGAGGAATTGGGCGGGACTCAGAGATCAATGAGCAGTTCTTC
TRBV10-3	.	.	TRBJ2-3	14	CAITTGTWRDTQYF	TGTGCCATCACAACCGGGACTTGGCGGGATACGCAGTATTTT
TRBV7-2	.	.	TRBJ1-5	14	CASSLTLIGQPQHF	TGTGCCAGCAGCTTGACCCTGATAGGTCAGCCCCAGCATTTT
TRBV6-7	.	.	TRBJ1-5	12	CASSWLPKPQHF	TGTGCCAGCAGTTGGCTACCTAAGCCCCAGCATTTT
TRBV4-1	.	.	TRBJ2-7	12	CASSQGGLEQYF	TGCGCCAGCAGCCAAGGGGGTCTCGAGCAGTACTTC
TRBV2	.	.	TRBJ2-2	16	CASSENTWRVTGELFF	TGTGCCAGCAGTGAAAATACTTGGCGGGTCACCGGGGAGCTGTTTTTT
TRBV7-3	.	TRBD1	TRBJ1-1	13	CASSWDRHTEAFF	TGTGCCAGCAGCTGGGACAGGCACACTGAAGCTTTCTTT
TRBV9	.	TRBD1	TRBJ1-3	16	CASSAEVVKGADTIYF	TGTGCCAGCAGCGCCGAGGTGGTGAAGGGGGCGGACACCATATATTTT
TRBV28	.	TRBD1	TRBJ1-1	15	CASSLAGTGGTEAFF	TGTGCCAGCAGTTTAGCCGGGACAGGGGGCACTGAAGCTTTCTTT
TRBV28	.	.	TRBJ2-7	17	CASSSTQWTRSYYEQYF	TGTGCCAGCAGCTCCACCCAATGGACGCGAAGCTACTACGAGCAGTACTTC
TRBV29-1	.	.	TRBJ2-2	14	CSVDRDGNTGELFF	TGCAGCGTTGACCGGGACGGCAACACCGGGGAGCTGTTTTTT
TRBV28	.	TRBD1	TRBJ1-5	17	CASSSLTGGWSNQPQHF	TGTGCCAGCAGTTCCCTAACAGGGGGATGGAGCAATCAGCCCCAGCATTTT